The 2 T cell receptor beta chains below come from one sample, sequenced in a study of OX40 agonist ivuxolimab in advanced cancers. Sequencing used immunoSEQ multiplex PCR; TCRdb keeps in-frame clones, though not all of them. The repertoire has roughly 86,000 clones, 92% of them found once; the top ten carry more than 0.95%. The source was CD4+ or CD8+ T cells sorted from blood, collected in a trial of the OX40 agonist ivuxolimab. The receptors here all came from an adult with an advanced solid tumor such as melanoma, head and neck, liver or kidney cancer.

The chain joins TRBV4-2 to TRBJ1-3; D ambiguous. Per the germline V gene, CDR1 is LGHNA and CDR2 is YNFKEQ. Deletions cut 0 bases from V and 12 bases from J, with 12 bases between. The CDR3 runs 13 residues. The CDR3 DNA sequence: TGTGCCAGCAGCCAAGAGCGGGCGGCGATCATATATTTT. Protein: CASSQERAAIIYF.

The gene calls are TRBV18 and TRBJ2-1; unclear D gene. The CDR3 totals 10 residues. V lost 4 bases and J 7 bases, leaving 2 bases between the germline ends. CDR1 KGHSH and CDR2 LQKENI come from the germline V gene. CDR3 sequence: CASSLNEQFF. The DNA of the CDR3 is TGTGCCAGCTCACTTAATGAGCAGTTCTTC.